The clone carrying this T cell receptor beta chain was detected many times. Before thyroid surgery, none of the patients had received any treatment. This sample was included in a study of metastatic and nonmetastatic thyroid tumors. The CDR3 is made up of 14 amino acids. V was clipped by 0 bases and J by 1 base, with 6 bases between them. In germline, CDR1 is SGDLS, CDR2 YYNGEE. MiXCR was used by TCRdb to re-call the PCR reads. The data hold about 35,000 clones, with 15% to 20% observed a single time. The source material was blood. The clonotype originates from a male donor with papillary thyroid cancer or a benign thyroid nodule (not recorded which). Some clones in this sample may be carry-over from other donors' samples. The rearrangement uses TRBV9 and TRBJ2-3; no clear D. In nucleotides, the CDR3 is TGTGCCAGCAGCGTAGCTAGTGGCACAGATACGCAGTATTTT. Its protein is CASSVASGTDTQYF.